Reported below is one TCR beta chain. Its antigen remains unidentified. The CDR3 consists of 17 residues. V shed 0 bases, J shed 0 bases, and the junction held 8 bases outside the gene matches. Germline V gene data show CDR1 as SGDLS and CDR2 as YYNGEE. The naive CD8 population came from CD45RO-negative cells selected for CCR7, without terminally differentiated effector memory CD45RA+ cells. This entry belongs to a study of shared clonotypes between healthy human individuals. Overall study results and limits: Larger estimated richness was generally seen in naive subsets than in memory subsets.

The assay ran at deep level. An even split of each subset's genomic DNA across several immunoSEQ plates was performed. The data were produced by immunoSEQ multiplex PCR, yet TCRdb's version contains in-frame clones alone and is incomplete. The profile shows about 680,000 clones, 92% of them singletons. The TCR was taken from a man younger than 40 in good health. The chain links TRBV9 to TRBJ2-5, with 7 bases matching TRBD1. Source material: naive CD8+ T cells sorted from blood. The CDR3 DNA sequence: TGTGCCAGCAGCGTAGGCCCCGGGACAGTGTACCAAGAGACCCAGTACTTC. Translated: CASSVGPGTVYQETQYF.